This T cell receptor beta chain was sequenced for a study of cytomegalovirus exposure and HLA in healthy donors. Here immunoSEQ multiplex PCR was the method, and the copy in TCRdb shows in-frame clones only, minus some. This sample yields over 150,000 clones, of which approximately 86% are seen a single time; about 2.2% belongs to the top ten. Regarding the study as a whole: Specific recognition of CMV antigens was confirmed in vitro for a few chains (all CMV-associated). Subsequent analysis revealed that first-cohort TCR clusters tended to co-occur in the 120 or so validation repertoires. The classifier reportedly diagnosed cytomegalovirus status with high sensitivity and specificity.

The length of the CDR3 is 15 residues. With V trimmed by 4 bases and J by 1 base, 4 bases remained unmatched. Germline V gene sequence: CDR1 MDHEN, CDR2 SYDVKM. The sample holds a few counts of this clone. Its target is unknown. The gene calls are TRBV28 and TRBJ2-7; 10 positions match TRBD2. The sequence derives from a human donor in good health. Material for sequencing was PBMCs. The CDR3 DNA reads TGTGCCAGCAGTTCATCAGCGGGGGGGTCCTACGAGCAGTACTTC. It yields the protein CASSSSAGGSYEQYF. Full variable domain (outside the CDR3, taken from reference TRBV28 and TRBJ2-7): DVKVTQSSRYLVKRTGEKVFLECVQDMDHENMFWYRQDPGLGLRLIYFSYDVKMKEKGDIPEGYSVSREKKERFSLILESASTNQTSMYLCASSSSAGGSYEQYFGPGTRLTVT.